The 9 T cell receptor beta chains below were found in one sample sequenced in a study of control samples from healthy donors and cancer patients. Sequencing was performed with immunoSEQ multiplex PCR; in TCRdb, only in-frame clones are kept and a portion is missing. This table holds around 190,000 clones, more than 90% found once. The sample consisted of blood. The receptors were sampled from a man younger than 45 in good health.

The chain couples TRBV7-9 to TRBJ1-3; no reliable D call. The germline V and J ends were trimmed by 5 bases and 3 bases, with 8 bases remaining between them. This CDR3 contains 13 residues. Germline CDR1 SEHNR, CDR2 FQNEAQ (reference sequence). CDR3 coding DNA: TGTGCCAGCAGCCCTGAACTTGGAAACACCATATATTTT. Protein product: CASSPELGNTIYF.

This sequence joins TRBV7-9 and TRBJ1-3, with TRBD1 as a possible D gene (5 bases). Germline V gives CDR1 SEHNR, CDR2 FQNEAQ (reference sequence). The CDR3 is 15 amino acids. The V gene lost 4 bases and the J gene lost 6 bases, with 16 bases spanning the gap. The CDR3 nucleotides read TGTGCCAGCAGCTGGAGGTGGGGGTCAAAAAACACCATATATTTT. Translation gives CASSWRWGSKNTIYF. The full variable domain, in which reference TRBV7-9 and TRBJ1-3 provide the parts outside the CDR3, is DTGVSQNPRHKITKRGQNVTFRCDPISEHNRLYWYRQTLGQGPEFLTYFQNEAQLEKSRLLSDRFSAERPKGSFSTLEIQRTEQGDSAMYLCASSWRWGSKNTIYFGEGSWLTVV.

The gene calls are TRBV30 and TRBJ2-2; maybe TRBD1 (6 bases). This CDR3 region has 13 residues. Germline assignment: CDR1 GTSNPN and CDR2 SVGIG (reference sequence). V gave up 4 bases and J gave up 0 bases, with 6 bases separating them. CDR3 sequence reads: CAWNRANTGELFF. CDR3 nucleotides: TGTGCCTGGAACAGGGCGAACACCGGGGAGCTGTTTTTT.

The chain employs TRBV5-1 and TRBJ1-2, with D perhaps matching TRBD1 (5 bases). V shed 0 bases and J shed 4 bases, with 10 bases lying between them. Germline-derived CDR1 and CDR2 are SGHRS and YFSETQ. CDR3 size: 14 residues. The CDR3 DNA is TGCGCCAGCAGCTTGGGGGACGGAGTCTATGGCTACACCTTC. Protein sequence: CASSLGDGVYGYTF.

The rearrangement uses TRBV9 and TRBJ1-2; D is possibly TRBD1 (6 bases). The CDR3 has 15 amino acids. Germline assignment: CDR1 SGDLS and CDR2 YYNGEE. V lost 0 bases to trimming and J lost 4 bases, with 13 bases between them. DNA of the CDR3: TGTGCCAGCAGCGTAGTCACCGGGGGCTCCTATGGCTACACCTTC. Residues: CASSVVTGGSYGYTF. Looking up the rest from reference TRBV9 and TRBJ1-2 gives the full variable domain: DSGVTQTPKHLITATGQRVTLRCSPRSGDLSVYWYQQSLDQGLQFLIQYYNGEERAKGNILERFSAQQFPDLHSELNLSSLELGDSALYFCASSVVTGGSYGYTFGSGTRLTVV.

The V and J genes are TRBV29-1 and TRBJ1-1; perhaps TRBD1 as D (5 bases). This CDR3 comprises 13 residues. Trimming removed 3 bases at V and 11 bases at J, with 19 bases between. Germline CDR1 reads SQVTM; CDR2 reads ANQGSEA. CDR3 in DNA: TGCAGCGTTGATCCCAAATTCGTGGGGGGGGCTTTCTTT. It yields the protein CSVDPKFVGGAFF.

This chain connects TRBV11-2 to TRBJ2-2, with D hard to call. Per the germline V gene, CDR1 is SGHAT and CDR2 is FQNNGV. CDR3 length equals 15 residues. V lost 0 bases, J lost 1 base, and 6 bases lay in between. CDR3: CASSLEPGNTGELFF. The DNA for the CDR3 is TGTGCCAGCAGCTTAGAGCCAGGGAACACCGGGGAGCTGTTTTTT.

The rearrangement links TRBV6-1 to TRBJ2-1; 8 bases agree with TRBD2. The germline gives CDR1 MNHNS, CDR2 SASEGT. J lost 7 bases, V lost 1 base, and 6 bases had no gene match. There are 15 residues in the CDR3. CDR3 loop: CASSEERESENEQFF. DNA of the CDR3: TGTGCCAGCAGTGAAGAGCGGGAGTCTGAAAATGAGCAGTTCTTC.

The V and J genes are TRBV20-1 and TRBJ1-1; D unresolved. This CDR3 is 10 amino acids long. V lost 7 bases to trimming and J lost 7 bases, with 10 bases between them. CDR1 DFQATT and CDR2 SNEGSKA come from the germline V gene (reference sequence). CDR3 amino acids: CSVNGREAFF. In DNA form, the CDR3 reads TGCAGTGTAAACGGACGTGAAGCTTTCTTT.